A single sample is the source of the 26 T cell receptor beta chains below, sequenced in a study of cytomegalovirus exposure and HLA in healthy donors. The table came from immunoSEQ multiplex PCR; TCRdb's copy has only in-frame clones and leaves some out. The data show roughly 68,000 clones, roughly 96% seen once. Sequencing input: PBMCs. The receptors derive from a man between 18 and 29 years old in good health and CMV-seronegative.

This chain uses TRBV9 with TRBJ2-2; possible D gene TRBD1, 6 bases. This CDR3 comprises 15 residues. V was clipped by 3 bases and J by 4 bases, with 13 bases between them. Germline V gene sequence: CDR1 SGDLS, CDR2 YYNGEE. The CDR3 sequence is CASSETGSATGELFF. The CDR3 DNA reads TGTGCCAGCAGCGAAACAGGGTCGGCCACCGGGGAGCTGTTTTTT.

The chain joins TRBV28 to TRBJ1-2; the match to TRBD1 covers 7 bases. With V trimmed by 10 bases and J by 2 bases, 13 bases remained unmatched. There are 15 residues in the CDR3. Germline CDR1 reads MDHEN; CDR2 reads SYDVKM. The CDR3 sequence: CAISRQGTLNYGYTF. The CDR3 region has the DNA TGTGCCATCTCCCGACAGGGCACTTTAAACTATGGCTACACCTTC.

This clone has only a few counts. V gene TRBV7-6 combines with J gene TRBJ1-2; 10 bases line up with TRBD1. CDR1 and CDR2 (germline): SGHVS, FNYEAQ. The CDR3 extends over 17 amino acids. Trimming cost V 4 bases and J 5 bases; bases outside gene matches: 13. Here the CDR3 DNA reads TGTGCCAGCAGCTCAGGACGACAGGGGGCCAGAGGGTATGGCTACACCTTC. Its translation: CASSSGRQGARGYGYTF.

This chain uses TRBV19 with TRBJ2-2, with D hard to call. Looked up from germline, CDR1 is LNHDA and CDR2 is SQIVND (reference sequence). The CDR3 sequence is 13 residues long. V was trimmed by 5 bases and J by 3 bases, leaving 7 bases between them. Here the CDR3 reads CASSGGYTGELFF. The CDR3 bases are TGTGCCAGTAGTGGCGGATACACCGGGGAGCTGTTTTTT.

V is TRBV7-2 and J is TRBJ1-1, with 9 bases matching TRBD1. In germline, CDR1 is SGHTA, CDR2 FQGNSA. The CDR3 totals 14 residues. Losses at the gene ends were 4 bases for V and 1 base for J; bases not matched to a gene: 1. In nucleotides, the CDR3 is TGTGCCAGCAGCTCACAGGGGGCGAACACTGAAGCTTTCTTT. Its translation: CASSSQGANTEAFF. Based on the CDR3 plus reference TRBV7-2 and TRBJ1-1, the full variable domain is GAGVSQSPSNKVTEKGKDVELRCDPISGHTALYWYRQSLGQGLEFLIYFQGNSAPDKSGLPSDRFSAERTGGSVSTLTIQRTQQEDSAVYLCASSSQGANTEAFFGQGTRLTVV.

This chain uses TRBV28 with TRBJ2-3; 7 bases are a match to TRBD1. V trimming: 3 bases; J trimming: 3 bases; junction bases outside the gene matches: 6. CDR1 is MDHEN and CDR2 is SYDVKM in the germline V gene. The CDR3 totals 15 residues. The DNA for the CDR3 is TGTGCCAGCAGTTTCGGCTCACAGGGGACAGATACGCAGTATTTT. Translation: CASSFGSQGTDTQYF.

V usage is TRBV25-1 and J usage is TRBJ2-2, with TRBD2 as a possible D gene (5 bases). Germline V gives CDR1 MGHDK, CDR2 SYGVNS. V dropped 5 bases and J dropped 5 bases, with 15 bases sitting between them. The CDR3 is 15 amino acids. In nucleotides, the CDR3 is TGTGCCAGCAGTAGGAAGGGCTGGGAGACCGGGGAGCTGTTTTTT. Encoded protein: CASSRKGWETGELFF.

The gene calls are TRBV19 and TRBJ2-1; D gene unclear. V was clipped by 8 bases and J by 5 bases, with 13 bases between them. CDR1 LNHDA and CDR2 SQIVND come from the germline V gene (reference sequence). This CDR3 is 13 amino acids long. DNA of the CDR3: TGTGCCAGTGGGCCGACGGCACACAATGAGCAGTTCTTC. This sequence encodes CASGPTAHNEQFF.

The chain is built from TRBV9 and TRBJ1-1; D call uncertain. Per the germline V gene, CDR1 is SGDLS and CDR2 is YYNGEE. V lost 0 bases, J lost 0 bases, and 9 bases lay in between. This CDR3 is built from 15 residues. The CDR3 DNA reads TGTGCCAGCAGCGTAGATCGGGGATTGAACACTGAAGCTTTCTTT. Amino acids: CASSVDRGLNTEAFF. The full variable domain, rest sourced from reference TRBV9 and TRBJ1-1, is DSGVTQTPKHLITATGQRVTLRCSPRSGDLSVYWYQQSLDQGLQFLIQYYNGEERAKGNILERFSAQQFPDLHSELNLSSLELGDSALYFCASSVDRGLNTEAFFGQGTRLTVV.

This chain uses TRBV2 with TRBJ1-4, with D tentatively TRBD1 (5 bases). CDR1 and CDR2 from the germline V gene are SNHLY and FYNNEI. This CDR3 contains 16 residues. Trimming removed 4 bases from V and 0 bases from J, with 12 bases in between. The CDR3 region is CASSGGAPATNEKLFF. CDR3 nucleotide sequence: TGTGCCAGCAGTGGGGGCGCGCCCGCAACTAATGAAAAACTGTTTTTT.

The CDR3 is CASSEGGRQTNYGYTF. The CDR3 DNA is TGTGCCAGCAGTGAGGGCGGACGACAGACTAACTATGGCTACACCTTC. V and J are TRBV2 and TRBJ1-2; tentatively, D is TRBD1 (5 bases). With 3 bases removed from V and 0 bases from J, the gap between germline ends came to 14 bases. CDR1 is SNHLY and CDR2 is FYNNEI in the germline V gene. This CDR3 is built from 16 residues.

The chain links TRBV7-9 to TRBJ2-3; the D gene is possibly TRBD2 (6 bases). V lost 5 bases to trimming and J lost 0 bases, with 9 bases between them. CDR3 size: 14 residues. Germline V gene lookup returns CDR1 SEHNR and CDR2 FQNEAQ (reference sequence). The CDR3 region has the DNA TGTGCCAGCAGCACCGGGACTAGCACAGATACGCAGTATTTT. Encoded protein: CASSTGTSTDTQYF.

The V gene is TRBV30, the J gene TRBJ1-5; TRBD1 aligns across 8 bases. With V trimmed by 2 bases and J by 9 bases, 6 bases remained unmatched. Germline-derived CDR1 and CDR2 are GTSNPN and SVGIG (reference sequence). The CDR3 runs to 13 residues. The CDR3 loop reads CAWSSGGYGPQHF. The CDR3 region has the DNA TGTGCCTGGAGTTCAGGGGGCTACGGGCCCCAGCATTTT.

V gene TRBV4-1 combines with J gene TRBJ1-2; D ambiguous. Trimming pared 4 bases from V and 0 bases from J, leaving 12 bases between. Germline V gene data show CDR1 as MGHRA and CDR2 as YSYEKL. This CDR3 has 15 residues. CDR3 loop: CASSPLLATNYGYTF. The CDR3 DNA reads as TGCGCCAGCAGCCCTTTGTTAGCTACTAACTATGGCTACACCTTC.

This chain links TRBV7-8 with TRBJ1-2; D unclear. CDR3 size: 14 residues. Per the germline V gene, CDR1 is SGHVS and CDR2 is FQNEAQ. The V end was cut by 5 bases, the J end by 1 base, with 11 bases between. This CDR3 is CASSPAASNYGYTF. The CDR3 nucleotides read TGTGCCAGCAGCCCAGCGGCCAGTAACTATGGCTACACCTTC.

The count of this clone is one. The V gene is TRBV10-3, the J gene TRBJ1-3, with TRBD1 matching 8 bases. The V segment lost 7 bases and the J segment 1 base; nucleotides outside the gene matches: 6. This CDR3 has 15 amino acids. Per the germline V gene, CDR1 is ENHRY and CDR2 is SYGVKD. Written as DNA, the CDR3 is TGTGCCATCACTTTGGGACAGGCTTCTGGAAACACCATATATTTT. Translation gives CAITLGQASGNTIYF.

The chain uses TRBV27 and TRBJ2-1; possibly TRBD2 for D (6 bases). The germline V gene encodes CDR1 MNHEY and CDR2 SMNVEV (reference sequence). Trimming left V 2 bases short and J 2 bases short, with 10 bases between. The CDR3 is 15 amino acids. CDR3 loop: CASSLMGGPYNEQFF. The CDR3 nucleotides are TGTGCCAGCAGTTTAATGGGGGGACCCTACAATGAGCAGTTCTTC.

In this sample, this clone turned up once. The rearrangement joins TRBV27 to TRBJ1-5; D gene unclear. CDR1 MNHEY and CDR2 SMNVEV come from the germline V gene (reference sequence). V dropped 3 bases and J dropped 3 bases, with 6 bases sitting between them. The CDR3 spans 13 residues. The CDR3 protein is CASSLSTNQPQHF. As DNA, the CDR3 is TGTGCCAGCAGTTTGAGTACCAATCAGCCCCAGCATTTT.

The genes are TRBV30 and TRBJ1-4, with D possibly being TRBD1 (6 bases). V gave up 1 base and J gave up 7 bases, with 13 bases separating them. This CDR3 region has 14 residues. Germline assignment: CDR1 GTSNPN and CDR2 SVGIG (reference sequence). CDR3 in amino acids: CAWSEQGRGEKLFF. CDR3 DNA sequence: TGTGCCTGGAGTGAACAGGGAAGGGGTGAAAAACTGTTTTTT.

The CDR3 protein is CASSEAFAGGYTF. The CDR3, as DNA: TGTGCCAGCAGTGAAGCGTTTGCAGGGGGCTACACCTTC. This rearrangement joins TRBV6-1 to TRBJ1-2; D might be TRBD1 (5 bases). Germline lookup yields CDR1 MNHNS and CDR2 SASEGT. V gave up 0 bases and J gave up 8 bases, with 10 bases separating them. This CDR3 is built from 13 residues.

The chain couples TRBV11-2 to TRBJ2-2, with D perhaps matching TRBD1 (6 bases). Germline CDR1 SGHAT, CDR2 FQNNGV. The CDR3 runs 15 residues. Trimming took 5 bases from V and 0 from J, leaving 10 bases between them. The CDR3: CASSQRTANTGELFF. CDR3 DNA sequence: TGTGCCAGCAGCCAAAGGACAGCGAACACCGGGGAGCTGTTTTTT.

The chain is built from TRBV6-5 and TRBJ2-2; D uncertain. The CDR3 has 14 residues. Per the germline V gene, CDR1 is MNHEY and CDR2 is SVGAGI. Trimming removed 6 bases from V and 1 base from J, with 9 bases in between. The CDR3 nucleotides read TGTGCCAGCAGAAAGACAAGGAACACCGGGGAGCTGTTTTTT. Its translation: CASRKTRNTGELFF.

The genes are TRBV6-4 and TRBJ2-3, with 9 bases aligning to TRBD2. The CDR3 has 14 residues. V gave up 3 bases and J gave up 5 bases; unmatched junction bases: 3. Germline V CDR1 and CDR2: MRHNA, SNTAGT. The DNA of the CDR3 is TGTGCCAGCAGTGAGGGTAGCGGGAGAGATACGCAGTATTTT. This codes for CASSEGSGRDTQYF.

V is TRBV28 and J is TRBJ1-2, with a weak D call TRBD1 (5 bases). Germline V lookup: CDR1 MDHEN, CDR2 SYDVKM. V lost 3 bases, J lost 4 bases, and 6 bases lay in between. The CDR3 is 12 residues long. DNA of the CDR3: TGTGCCAGCAGTTTGGGACTCTATGGCTACACCTTC. Its protein product is CASSLGLYGYTF.

The chain couples TRBV7-2 to TRBJ2-7; 9 nucleotides agree with TRBD1. Looked up from germline, CDR1 is SGHTA and CDR2 is FQGNSA. CDR3 length: 14 amino acids. The V gene end was trimmed by 4 bases and the J gene end by 3 bases; junction bases not matched to a gene: 4. The CDR3 DNA follows: TGTGCCAGCAGCTCTGGACAGGGGAGCTACGAGCAGTACTTC. Translating gives CASSSGQGSYEQYF.

The V gene is TRBV21-1, the J gene TRBJ1-5; TRBD1, the D gene given by the table, was not confirmed from the DNA. TRBV21-1 is shown as a pseudogene. CDR3 length: 13 residues. This chain's CDR3 is CASSKRLAGLKHF. The CDR3 DNA reads as TGTGCCAGCAGCAAAAGGTTGGCAGGGCTTAAGCATTTT.